This T cell receptor (beta chain) was observed in a study of identical twins' blood T cells. From the 5' RACE reads, TCRdb called clonotypes with MiXCR, one entry per CDR3 protein. This sample has 300,000 to 400,000 distinct CDR3 sequences, with 28% found just once. This clonotype was seen more than once but under ten times. The specimen was PBMCs. The TCR comes from a woman aged 18-49 years in good health.

The CDR3 loop reads CASAQNTGELFF. The CDR3 DNA is TGTGCTTCAGCGCAGAACACCGGGGAGCTGTTTTTT. V and J are TRBV6-5 and TRBJ2-2; the D is unclear. Germline CDR1 is MNHEY and CDR2 is SVGAGI. The CDR3 consists of 12 residues.